These 7 T cell receptor beta chains originate from one sample sequenced in a study of CD8 T cells in Susac syndrome. RNA totalling roughly 0.45 to 1 ug underwent reverse transcription with random hexamers. TCRdb redid the calling of the immunoSEQ multiplex PCR reads with MiXCR, one entry per CDR3 protein. In the table there are about 140,000 distinct CDR3 sequences, over 90% of which are singletons. The sequenced sample was CD8+ T cells from PBMCs. Source of these receptors: a human donor with Susac syndrome.

This chain links TRBV5-6 with TRBJ2-1; D unclear. This CDR3 is 14 amino acids long. The V gene's germline CDR1 is SGHDT and CDR2 YYEEEE. V lost 0 bases, J lost 4 bases, and 8 bases lay in between. The CDR3 DNA reads TGTGCCAGCAGCTTGGCGGACGGGTACAATGAGCAGTTCTTC. It is translated as CASSLADGYNEQFF.

This rearrangement joins TRBV27 to TRBJ1-1; the D gene is possibly TRBD1 (5 bases). V was clipped by 5 bases and J by 11 bases, with 21 bases between them. Germline V gene lookup returns CDR1 MNHEY and CDR2 SMNVEV (reference sequence). This CDR3 is 14 amino acids long. Here the CDR3 reads CASSPDGTGPAAFF. The CDR3 bases are TGTGCCAGCAGTCCCGATGGGACGGGGCCGGCGGCTTTCTTT.

The chain joins TRBV4-1 to TRBJ1-5; possible D gene TRBD1, 5 bases. The germline V gene has CDR1 MGHRA and CDR2 YSYEKL. V was clipped by 0 bases and J by 4 bases, with 10 bases between them. The CDR3 spans 15 residues. The CDR3 is CASSQEQGVNQPQHF. CDR3 DNA sequence: TGCGCCAGCAGCCAAGAGCAAGGGGTGAATCAGCCCCAGCATTTT.

The chain carries TRBV5-1 and TRBJ2-7; D is undetermined. The CDR3 loop spans 14 amino acids. From germline, CDR1 is SGHRS and CDR2 YFSETQ. V was shortened by 0 bases and J by 5 bases, with 12 bases between the two germline ends. The CDR3 DNA reads as TGCGCCAGCAGCTTGGAGCAGATAGAGGACGAGCAGTACTTC. It codes for CASSLEQIEDEQYF. Together with reference TRBV5-1 and TRBJ2-7, the CDR3 gives the full variable domain: KAGVTQTPRYLIKTRGQQVTLSCSPISGHRSVSWYQQTPGQGLQFLFEYFSETQRNKGNFPGRFSGRQFSNSRSEMNVSTLELGDSALYLCASSLEQIEDEQYFGPGTRLTVT.

The V call is TRBV6-2 or TRBV6-3, the J call TRBJ2-7; 7 bases are a match to TRBD2. Trimming at V came to 8 bases and at J to 4 bases, leaving 5 bases not matched to a gene. Germline V gene data show CDR1 as MNHEY and CDR2 as SVGEGT. The CDR3 is 12 amino acids. The CDR3 region has the DNA TGTGCCAGCGGACTAGGAGTATACGAGCAGTACTTC. As protein: CASGLGVYEQYF.

The chain combines TRBV7-9 with TRBJ2-7; 9 positions agree with TRBD1. The CDR3 is 18 amino acids. The V and J ends lost 0 bases and 3 bases, in that order; junction bases with no gene match: 12. CDR1 and CDR2 from the germline V gene are SEHNR and FQNEAQ (reference sequence). CDR3: CASSLAVFDATGGYEQYF. The CDR3, as DNA: TGTGCCAGCAGCTTAGCGGTATTCGATGCGACAGGGGGCTACGAGCAGTACTTC.

The gene calls are TRBV30 and TRBJ2-1; 10 bases agree with TRBD2. The CDR3 length is 15 residues. CDR1 GTSNPN and CDR2 SVGIG come from the germline V gene (reference sequence). V gave up 1 base and J gave up 8 bases; unmatched junction bases: 8. CDR3 amino acids: CAWSEREGRLDEQFF. The CDR3 coding sequence is TGTGCCTGGAGTGAGCGGGAGGGCCGATTGGATGAGCAGTTCTTC.